These 25 T cell receptor beta chains came from one sample sequenced in a study of glioma-infiltrating T cells after dendritic cell vaccination. Clones were read by immunoSEQ multiplex PCR, and TCRdb kept only the in-frame ones, dropping some. The table lists 60,000 to 70,000 clones, 75% to 90% of them singletons. Specimen: blood, collected before dendritic cell vaccination. Source of these receptors: a human donor with glioblastoma.

The V and J genes are TRBV18 and TRBJ2-1, with 10 bases fitting TRBD1. This CDR3 contains 15 residues. The V gene's germline CDR1 is KGHSH and CDR2 LQKENI. The junction had 7 bases not matched to a gene; V was cut back by 3 bases and J by 8 bases. CDR3 DNA: TGTGCCAGCTCACCGGGACAGGGGATTGGGTATGAGCAGTTCTTC. Its translation is CASSPGQGIGYEQFF.

The V call is TRBV2, the J call TRBJ2-2; 8 bases map to TRBD2. V was pared by 6 bases and J by 1 base, with 1 base of the junction left unmatched. Germline V CDR1 and CDR2: SNHLY, FYNNEI. The CDR3 is 14 amino acids. The CDR3 coding sequence is TGTGCCAGCAGCCGGGGGGGGAACACCGGGGAGCTGTTTTTT. It specifies CASSRGGNTGELFF. The variable domain in full, completed from reference TRBV2 and TRBJ2-2, reads EPEVTQTPSHQVTQMGQEVILRCVPISNHLYFYWYRQILGQKVEFLVSFYNNEISEKSEIFDDQFSVERPDGSNFTLKIRSTKLEDSAMYFCASSRGGNTGELFFGEGSRLTVL.

This chain links TRBV6-1 with TRBJ2-7; no definite D call. Germline loops: CDR1 MNHNS, CDR2 SASEGT. V was clipped by 2 bases and J by 0 bases, with 11 bases between them. This CDR3 spans 15 amino acids. CDR3 residues: CASSESQASSYEQYF. The CDR3 bases are TGTGCCAGCAGTGAAAGCCAGGCGAGCTCCTACGAGCAGTACTTC.

The chain recombines TRBV27 with TRBJ1-5; 10 bases align to TRBD1. CDR1 is MNHEY, CDR2 SMNVEV, per germline (reference sequence). After removal of 5 bases from V and 6 bases from J, the junction contained 10 bases not matched to a gene. This CDR3 has 16 amino acids. The CDR3 is CASSPPTGGGRQPQHF. CDR3 DNA: TGTGCCAGCAGTCCACCGACAGGGGGCGGACGTCAGCCCCAGCATTTT.

In its sample, this clone was seen once. The rearrangement joins TRBV27 to TRBJ1-1, with TRBD1 as a possible D gene (5 bases). This CDR3 comprises 16 residues. CDR1 and CDR2 (germline): MNHEY, SMNVEV (reference sequence). V shed 7 bases and J shed 0 bases, with 18 bases lying between them. CDR3 coding DNA: TGTGCCAGCATGATGACAGCCTCAGTTTTGAACACTGAAGCTTTCTTT. Encoded protein: CASMMTASVLNTEAFF.

On this clone: Given the absence of the conserved phenylalanine or tryptophan at the CDR3 end, a read error is likely. This chain joins TRBV6-5 and TRBJ2-3; TRBD2 matches 10 bases. The CDR3 is 14 residues long. Trimming took 5 bases from V and 4 from J; bases not matched to a gene: 3. Germline loops: CDR1 MNHEY, CDR2 SVGAGI. The CDR3 sequence is CASSRLAGADTQYL. Here the CDR3 DNA reads TGTGCCAGCAGTCGGCTAGCGGGGGCAGATACGCAGTATCTT.

The chain combines TRBV6-6 with TRBJ2-7; D might be TRBD1 (6 bases). Deletions cut 7 bases from V and 5 bases from J, with 18 bases between. Germline values: CDR1 MNHNY, CDR2 SVGAGI (reference sequence). The CDR3 has 14 amino acids. The CDR3 sequence is CASKQGPWGDEQYF. The CDR3 region has the DNA TGTGCCAGCAAACAGGGACCCTGGGGAGACGAGCAGTACTTC.

The chain couples TRBV7-2 to TRBJ1-2, with D tentatively TRBD1 (5 bases). The germline V gene has CDR1 SGHTA and CDR2 FQGNSA. This CDR3 has 16 residues. Trimming took 0 bases from V and 8 from J, leaving 19 bases between them. CDR3 residues: CASSLAVQGTLRGYTF. CDR3 bases: TGTGCCAGCAGCTTAGCGGTGCAGGGCACCTTACGGGGCTACACCTTC.

This clone has a single count. The chain links TRBV15 to TRBJ1-1; D possibly corresponds to TRBD1 (5 bases). The CDR3 is 15 residues long. Trimming left V 0 bases short and J 2 bases short, with 10 bases between. Germline CDR1 reads LNHNV; CDR2 reads YYDKDF (reference sequence). The CDR3 spells CATSRDLQANTEAFF. Written as DNA, the CDR3 is TGTGCCACCAGCAGAGATTTACAGGCCAACACTGAAGCTTTCTTT.

Regarding this clone: One junction end does not reproduce the germline sequence, and a read error may be involved. V is TRBV19 and J is TRBJ1-3; TRBD1 matches at 7 bases. There are 12 residues in the CDR3. The germline V gene encodes CDR1 LNHDA and CDR2 SQIVND (reference sequence). This CDR3 is CASSYQGGSPDF. DNA for the CDR3: TGTGCCAGTAGTTATCAGGGGGGTTCGCCGGATTTT.

The chain couples TRBV28 to TRBJ1-3; 7 nucleotides match TRBD1. Germline trimming cut 3 bases from V and 4 bases from J; bases unmatched to any gene: 6. Germline V gene data show CDR1 as MDHEN and CDR2 as SYDVKM. CDR3 length: 15 amino acids. CDR3 protein: CASSFLPGGGNTIYF. The CDR3 DNA reads TGTGCCAGCAGTTTTCTGCCAGGGGGGGGAAACACCATATATTTT.

The chain carries TRBV6-5 and TRBJ2-5; tentatively, D is TRBD1 (5 bases). Germline assignment: CDR1 MNHEY and CDR2 SVGAGI. The ends were cut back, 5 bases at V and 6 bases at J, with 19 bases in the middle. The CDR3 totals 15 residues. CDR3 DNA: TGTGCCAGCAGTCCGCCAGGGAATCCCCCCAAGACCCAGTACTTC. Translated, it gives CASSPPGNPPKTQYF.

The chain couples TRBV6-1 to TRBJ2-7; D may be TRBD2 (6 bases). V was pared by 9 bases and J by 3 bases, with 9 bases between. The CDR3 contains 11 residues. CDR1 and CDR2 from the germline V gene are MNHNS and SASEGT. CDR3 DNA sequence: TGTGCCAGTGGGGACTTCTACGAGCAGTACTTC. It encodes CASGDFYEQYF.

V is TRBV5-1 and J is TRBJ2-3, with D possibly being TRBD2 (5 bases). Germline V gene lookup returns CDR1 SGHRS and CDR2 YFSETQ. The CDR3 consists of 15 residues. Trimming removed 1 base from V and 3 bases from J, with 12 bases in between. CDR3 nucleotides: TGCGCCAGCAGCTTGCGGCTCGGGGTAACAGATACGCAGTATTTT. It translates to CASSLRLGVTDTQYF.

The gene calls are TRBV6-6 and TRBJ1-2, with D unresolved. This CDR3 spans 12 amino acids. CDR1 is MNHNY, CDR2 SVGAGI, per germline (reference sequence). Trimming pared 3 bases from V and 7 bases from J, leaving 9 bases between. Here the CDR3 reads CASSYPTGGYTF. Here the CDR3 DNA reads TGTGCCAGCAGTTATCCGACGGGTGGCTACACCTTC.

The gene calls are TRBV27 and TRBJ2-3, with 12 bases identical to TRBD2. Germline lookup yields CDR1 MNHEY and CDR2 SMNVEV (reference sequence). Trimming took 7 bases from V and 4 from J; bases not matched to a gene: 6. The CDR3 has 15 amino acids. CDR3 sequence (DNA): TGTGCCAGCACCTGGGCTAGCGGGGGGGCAGATACGCAGTATTTT. Its translation: CASTWASGGADTQYF.

A single count supports this clone. The rearrangement links TRBV5-1 to TRBJ1-6, with 9 bases lining up with TRBD1. Germline-derived CDR1 and CDR2 are SGHRS and YFSETQ. The CDR3 is made up of 15 amino acids. The trim removed 0 bases at V and 10 bases at J, leaving 5 bases unmatched. The CDR3 DNA follows: TGCGCCAGCAGCTTGGAGGGACAGGGTTGGTCACCCCTCCACTTT. It codes for CASSLEGQGWSPLHF.

This clone appeared once. The gene calls are TRBV2 and TRBJ2-2; possible D gene TRBD2, 6 bases. In germline, CDR1 is SNHLY, CDR2 FYNNEI. The CDR3 is made up of 15 amino acids. Trimming left V 6 bases short and J 6 bases short, with 17 bases between. CDR3 sequence reads: CASSLTSSRSGELFF. As DNA, the CDR3 is TGTGCCAGCAGCCTGACTAGTTCTAGGTCCGGGGAGCTGTTTTTT.

The chain couples TRBV19 to TRBJ2-1, with 12 bases identical to TRBD2. V shed 5 bases and J 4 bases; nucleotides not matched to a gene: 3. Per germline, CDR1 LNHDA and CDR2 SQIVND (reference sequence). The CDR3 spans 15 residues. CDR3 protein: CASSPTSGGYNEQFF. The CDR3 bases are TGTGCCAGTAGTCCAACTAGCGGGGGGTACAATGAGCAGTTCTTC.

CDR3 protein: CATSRDRGNNSPLHF. The CDR3 region has the DNA TGTGCCACCAGCAGGGACAGGGGAAATAATTCACCCCTCCACTTT. This chain connects TRBV15 to TRBJ1-6, with TRBD1 identical over 9 bases. The CDR3 totals 15 residues. The V segment lost 3 bases and the J segment 5 bases; nucleotides outside the gene matches: 2. CDR1 is LNHNV and CDR2 is YYDKDF in the germline V gene (reference sequence).

The rearrangement links TRBV7-8 to TRBJ2-7, with TRBD1 matching over 9 bases. The CDR3 runs to 15 residues. CDR1 SGHVS and CDR2 FQNEAQ come from the germline V gene. With V trimmed by 0 bases and J by 3 bases, 3 bases remained unmatched. The CDR3, as DNA: TGTGCCAGCAGCTTAGCCGGGACAGGGATCTACGAGCAGTACTTC. Its protein is CASSLAGTGIYEQYF. The variable domain in full, completed from reference TRBV7-8 and TRBJ2-7, reads GAGVSQSPRYKVAKRGQDVALRCDPISGHVSLFWYQQALGQGPEFLTYFQNEAQLDKSGLPSDRFFAERPEGSVSTLKIQRTQQEDSAVYLCASSLAGTGIYEQYFGPGTRLTVT.

This clone has a single count. The chain recombines TRBV7-6 with TRBJ1-6; 7 nucleotides agree with TRBD1. V gave up 5 bases and J gave up 7 bases; unmatched junction bases: 8. Germline V lookup: CDR1 SGHVS, CDR2 FNYEAQ. There are 15 residues in the CDR3. This chain's CDR3 is CASSQIQGWNSPLHF. The CDR3 nucleotides read TGTGCCAGCAGCCAAATACAGGGGTGGAATTCACCCCTCCACTTT. The whole variable domain, remainder taken from reference TRBV7-6 and TRBJ1-6, is GAGVSQSPRYKVTKRGQDVALRCDPISGHVSLYWYRQALGQGPEFLTYFNYEAQQDKSGLPNDRFSAERPEGSISTLTIQRTEQRDSAMYRCASSQIQGWNSPLHFGNGTRLTVT.

The rearrangement uses TRBV29-1 and TRBJ2-3, with a tentative D call TRBD2 (6 bases). CDR3 length: 13 amino acids. Trimming pared 4 bases from V and 1 base from J, leaving 9 bases between. The V gene's germline CDR1 is SQVTM and CDR2 ANQGSEA. This chain's CDR3 is CSVGGVGTDTQYF. CDR3 nucleotides: TGCAGCGTTGGGGGGGTGGGCACAGATACGCAGTATTTT.

V usage is TRBV30 and J usage is TRBJ1-2; D not certain. This CDR3 spans 11 amino acids. The V gene lost 1 base and the J gene lost 7 bases, with 7 bases spanning the gap. The germline gives CDR1 GTSNPN, CDR2 SVGIG (reference sequence). The CDR3 here is CAWSGTFGYTF. In nucleotides, the CDR3 is TGTGCCTGGAGTGGGACTTTTGGCTACACCTTC. Full variable domain (outside the CDR3, taken from reference TRBV30 and TRBJ1-2): SQTIHQWPATLVQPVGSPLSLECTVEGTSNPNLYWYRQAAGRGLQLLFYSVGIGQISSEVPQNLSASRPQDRQFILSSKKLLLSDSGFYLCAWSGTFGYTFGSGTRLTVV.

The chain has TRBV19 and TRBJ2-2, with 7 bases that match TRBD2. This CDR3 spans 14 amino acids. The trim removed 11 bases at V and 4 bases at J, leaving 10 bases unmatched. Germline-derived CDR1 and CDR2 are LNHDA and SQIVND (reference sequence). In DNA form, the CDR3 reads TGTGCCTCCGGGGAGGGGTGGGGCACCGGGGAGCTGTTTTTT. Encoded protein: CASGEGWGTGELFF. Combining the CDR3 with reference TRBV19 and TRBJ2-2 gives the whole variable domain DGGITQSPKYLFRKEGQNVTLSCEQNLNHDAMYWYRQDPGQGLRLIYYSQIVNDFQKGDIAEGYSVSREKKESFPLTVTSAQKNPTAFYLCASGEGWGTGELFFGEGSRLTVL.